Described below is a single T cell receptor beta chain sequence and its context. Its antigen is currently unknown. An end of the junction differs from the germline gene, which may be a read error. This specimen comes from a study of T cells in Graves' hyperthyroidism and ophthalmopathy. Study results and limitations: Most thyroid-expanded clonotypes above 0.001 were also found in blood.

TCR beta CDR3 regions were amplified from RNA transcripts. First-round RT-PCR of the TCR CDR3 relied on the HTBI primer set. TCRdb reprocessed the multiplex PCR reads via MiXCR and lists one record per CDR3 protein. The table shows under 400,000 distinct CDR3 sequences, with roughly 18% occurring only once. Graves' hyperthyroidism was deemed stable absent ophthalmopathy progression within 18 months. Diagnosing involved the use of clinical symptoms, serum thyroxine and TRAb, thyroid ultrasound and orbital computed tomography. Extraction of PBMCs used 7.5 to 10 ml of fresh peripheral blood. CDR1 is SGHRS and CDR2 is YFSETQ in the germline V gene. The CDR3 runs to 15 residues.

Sequencing was performed on blood. This chain uses TRBV5-1 with TRBJ1-4, with 7 bases that match TRBD1. The origin of this receptor is a woman between 50 and 59 years old with Graves' hyperthyroidism. In DNA form, the CDR3 reads TGTGCCAGCAGTGAGGGGGCGTCATCTAATGAAAAACTGTTTTTT. Protein product: CASSEGASSNEKLFF.